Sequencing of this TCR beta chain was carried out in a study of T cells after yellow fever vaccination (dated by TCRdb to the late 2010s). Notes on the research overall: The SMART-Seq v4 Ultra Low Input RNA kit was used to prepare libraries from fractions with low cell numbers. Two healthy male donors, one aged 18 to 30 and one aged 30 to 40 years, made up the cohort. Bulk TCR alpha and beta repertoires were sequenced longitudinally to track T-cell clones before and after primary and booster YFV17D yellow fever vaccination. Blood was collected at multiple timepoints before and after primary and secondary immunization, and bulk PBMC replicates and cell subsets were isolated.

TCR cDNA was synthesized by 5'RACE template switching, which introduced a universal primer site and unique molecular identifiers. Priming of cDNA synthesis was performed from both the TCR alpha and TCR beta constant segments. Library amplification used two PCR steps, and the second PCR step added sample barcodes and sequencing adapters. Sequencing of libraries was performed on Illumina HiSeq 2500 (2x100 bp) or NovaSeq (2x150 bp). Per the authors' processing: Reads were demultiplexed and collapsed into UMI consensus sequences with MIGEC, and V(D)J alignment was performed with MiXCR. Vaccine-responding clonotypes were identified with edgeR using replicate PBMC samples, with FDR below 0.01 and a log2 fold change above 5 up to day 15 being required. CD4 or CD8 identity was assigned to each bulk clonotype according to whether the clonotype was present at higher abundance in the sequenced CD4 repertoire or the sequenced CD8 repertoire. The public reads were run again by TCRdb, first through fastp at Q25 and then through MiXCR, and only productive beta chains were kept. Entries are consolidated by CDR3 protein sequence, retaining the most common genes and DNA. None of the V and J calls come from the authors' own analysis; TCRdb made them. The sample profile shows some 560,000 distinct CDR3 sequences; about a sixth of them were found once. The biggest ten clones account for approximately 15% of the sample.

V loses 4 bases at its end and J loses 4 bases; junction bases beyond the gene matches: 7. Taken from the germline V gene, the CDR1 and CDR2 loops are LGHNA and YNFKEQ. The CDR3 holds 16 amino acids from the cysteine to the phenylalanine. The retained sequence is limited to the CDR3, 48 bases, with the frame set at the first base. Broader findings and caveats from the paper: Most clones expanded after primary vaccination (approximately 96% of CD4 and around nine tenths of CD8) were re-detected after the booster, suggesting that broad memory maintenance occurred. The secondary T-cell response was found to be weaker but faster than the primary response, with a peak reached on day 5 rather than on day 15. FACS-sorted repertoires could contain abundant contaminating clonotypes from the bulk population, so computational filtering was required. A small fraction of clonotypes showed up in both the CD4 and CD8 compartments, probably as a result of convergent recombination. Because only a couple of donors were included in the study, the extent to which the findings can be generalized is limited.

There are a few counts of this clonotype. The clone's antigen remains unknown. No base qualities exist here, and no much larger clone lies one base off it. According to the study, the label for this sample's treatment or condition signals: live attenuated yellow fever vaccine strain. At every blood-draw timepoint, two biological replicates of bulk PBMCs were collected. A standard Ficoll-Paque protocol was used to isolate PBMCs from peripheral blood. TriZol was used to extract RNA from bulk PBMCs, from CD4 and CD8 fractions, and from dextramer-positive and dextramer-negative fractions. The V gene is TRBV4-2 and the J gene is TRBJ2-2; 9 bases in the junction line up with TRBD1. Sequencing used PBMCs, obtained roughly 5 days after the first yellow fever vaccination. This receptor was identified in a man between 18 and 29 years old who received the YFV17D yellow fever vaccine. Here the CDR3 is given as CASSLPGTGSTGELFF. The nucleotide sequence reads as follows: TGTGCCAGCAGCCTACCCGGGACAGGGAGCACCGGGGAGCTGTTTTTT.